The entry below describes one T cell receptor (beta chain). The ends were cut back, 4 bases at V and 2 bases at J, with 16 bases in the middle. The V gene's germline CDR1 is SGDLS and CDR2 YYNGEE. CDR3 length: 15 residues. This table comes from immunoSEQ multiplex PCR, and its TCRdb copy is limited to in-frame clones, with some not included. The profile covers 53,000 or so clones, with about 78% appearing a single time and about 20% taken by the ten largest. The data stem from a study of blood T cell repertoires in COVID-19. Sequencing was carried out using peripheral blood. This chain connects TRBV9 to TRBJ2-7; perhaps TRBD2 as D (7 bases). The clonotype comes from a man aged 50 to 59 with active or convalescent COVID-19. CDR3 DNA sequence: TGTGCCAGCAGCCGACTAGGGGGGGGAACCTACGAGCAGTACTTC. The encoded protein is CASSRLGGGTYEQYF.